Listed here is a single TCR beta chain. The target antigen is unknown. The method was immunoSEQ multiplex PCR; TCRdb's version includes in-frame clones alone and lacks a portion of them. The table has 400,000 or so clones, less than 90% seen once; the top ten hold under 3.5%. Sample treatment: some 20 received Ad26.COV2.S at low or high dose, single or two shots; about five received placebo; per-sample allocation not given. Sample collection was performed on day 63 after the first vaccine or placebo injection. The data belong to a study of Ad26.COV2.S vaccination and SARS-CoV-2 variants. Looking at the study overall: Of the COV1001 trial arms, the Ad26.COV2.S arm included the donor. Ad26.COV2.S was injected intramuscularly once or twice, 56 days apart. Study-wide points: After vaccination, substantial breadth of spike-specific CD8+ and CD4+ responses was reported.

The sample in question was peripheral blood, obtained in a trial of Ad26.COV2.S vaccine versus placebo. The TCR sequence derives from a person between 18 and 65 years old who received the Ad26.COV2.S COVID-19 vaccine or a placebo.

The CDR3 region is CASSLASRGEAFF. The CDR3 DNA sequence: TGTGCCAGCAGCTTAGCCAGCAGGGGCGAAGCTTTCTTT. This chain links TRBV7-9 with TRBJ1-1; the D gene is possibly TRBD1 (6 bases). Trimming removed 0 bases from V and 8 bases from J, with 10 bases in between. The CDR3 extends over 13 amino acids. CDR1 is SEHNR, CDR2 FQNEAQ, per germline (reference sequence). Variable domain in full (rest from reference TRBV7-9 and TRBJ1-1): DTGVSQNPRHKITKRGQNVTFRCDPISEHNRLYWYRQTLGQGPEFLTYFQNEAQLEKSRLLSDRFSAERPKGSFSTLEIQRTEQGDSAMYLCASSLASRGEAFFGQGTRLTVV.